This TCR beta chain stems from a study of cytomegalovirus exposure and HLA in healthy donors. Study-wide context: Drawn from HLA-typed donors, 65 million to 100 million unique TCRs were held in an early data release.

The PCR was carried out with 60 Vbeta primers and 13 Jbeta primers. Assay: immunoSEQ multiplex PCR; the TCRdb copy retains only in-frame clones and omits some. Here the sample spans 200,000 to 250,000 clones, about 70% being singletons. Study-wide findings and caveats: Presence/absence analysis assumed near-uniform sequencing depth across donors. The investigators catalogued 150 to 200 TCR beta chains as cytomegalovirus-associated. Analyzed later, association rates of TCRs varied across HLA loci, with DRB1 most and HLA-C fewest.

Comment on this clone: Its antigen is still unknown.

The sequencing input was PBMCs. This clonotype was sampled from a man aged 40-49 years in good health and CMV-seropositive.

The CDR3 nucleotides are TGTGCCAGCAGCGTAGGGGGCGGGGGGGGGTCAGATACGCAGTATTTT. Protein sequence: CASSVGGGGGSDTQYF. This sequence joins TRBV9 and TRBJ2-3, with 9 bases aligning to TRBD2. CDR1 and CDR2 (germline): SGDLS, YYNGEE. The trim removed 0 bases at V and 4 bases at J, leaving 6 bases unmatched. This CDR3 region has 16 residues.